This T cell receptor beta chain was observed in a study of T cell repertoires in cytomegalovirus infection. TCRdb itself ran the reads through MiXCR, one entry per CDR3 protein. The sample has about 150,000 distinct CDR3 sequences; about 25% are singletons. Trimming shortened V by 0 bases and J by 6 bases, and 15 bases separated the two germline ends. The CDR3 extends over 16 amino acids. The source material was PBMCs. V is TRBV23-1 and J is TRBJ2-1; tentatively, D is TRBD2 (5 bases). TRBV23-1 counts as an open reading frame of uncertain function. This clonotype was sampled from a human donor in good health (CMV status not recorded). Some clones in this sample may be carry-over from other donors' samples. CDR3 DNA sequence: TGCGCCAGCAGTCAATCTGGTCTAGCTCAGTTCAATGAGCAGTTCTTC. This gives the protein CASSQSGLAQFNEQFF.